This T cell receptor (beta chain) stems from a study of early T cells in non-severe SARS-CoV-2 infection. Study-wide background: Sequencing used unsorted whole-blood bulk RNA, so chains lack pairing.

Overall study findings and caveats: The VDJdb matching leaned toward anti-spike CD8 responses and overlooked private and CD4 specificities.

Germline V lookup: CDR1 MRHNA, CDR2 SNTAGT. This CDR3 has 16 amino acids. V lost 0 bases and J lost 2; bases outside the gene matches: 3. This clonotype has ten or more counts. Its antigen is not known. Individual cDNA molecules were tagged with unique molecular identifiers. TCRdb reanalysed the 5' RACE reads using MiXCR and keeps one entry per CDR3 protein. The sample carries about 48,000 distinct CDR3 sequences, about 5.2% recorded once. The chain employs TRBV6-4 and TRBJ2-1; 8 bases agree with TRBD2. This material consisted of whole blood, taken at baseline. The receptor's source is an adult who was a healthcare worker with PCR-confirmed SARS-CoV-2 infection or an uninfected control (not recorded which). CDR3 in amino acids: CASSDSGLGTYNEQFF. DNA of the CDR3: TGTGCCAGCAGTGACTCGGGACTAGGTACCTACAATGAGCAGTTCTTC.